This T cell receptor beta chain was observed in a study of OX40 agonist ivuxolimab in advanced cancers. As for the study in general: Three patients, one with hepatocellular carcinoma and two with cutaneous melanoma, achieved partial responses. Study-level points and caveats: The average count of expanded clones was higher among CD8+ T cells than among CD4+.

The repertoire was sequenced with immunoSEQ multiplex PCR; TCRdb's copy has only in-frame clones and lacks some. The sample has roughly 74,000 clones; around 82% are singletons. The V end lost 5 bases, the J end lost 0 bases, and 10 bases lay between the germline ends. The CDR3 runs 15 residues. Germline lookup yields CDR1 SGHVS and CDR2 FQNEAQ. As for this clone: Its antigen remains unidentified.

This clonotype was obtained from an adult with an advanced solid tumor such as melanoma, head and neck, liver or kidney cancer. This specimen was CD4+ or CD8+ T cells sorted from blood, taken in a trial of the OX40 agonist ivuxolimab. V usage is TRBV7-8 and J usage is TRBJ1-4; D is uncertain. CDR3 DNA sequence: TGTGCCAGCAGCCCAACCGGGACAACTAATGAAAAACTGTTTTTT. Translating it yields CASSPTGTTNEKLFF. Looking up the rest from reference TRBV7-8 and TRBJ1-4 gives the full variable domain: GAGVSQSPRYKVAKRGQDVALRCDPISGHVSLFWYQQALGQGPEFLTYFQNEAQLDKSGLPSDRFFAERPEGSVSTLKIQRTQQEDSAVYLCASSPTGTTNEKLFFGSGTQLSVL.